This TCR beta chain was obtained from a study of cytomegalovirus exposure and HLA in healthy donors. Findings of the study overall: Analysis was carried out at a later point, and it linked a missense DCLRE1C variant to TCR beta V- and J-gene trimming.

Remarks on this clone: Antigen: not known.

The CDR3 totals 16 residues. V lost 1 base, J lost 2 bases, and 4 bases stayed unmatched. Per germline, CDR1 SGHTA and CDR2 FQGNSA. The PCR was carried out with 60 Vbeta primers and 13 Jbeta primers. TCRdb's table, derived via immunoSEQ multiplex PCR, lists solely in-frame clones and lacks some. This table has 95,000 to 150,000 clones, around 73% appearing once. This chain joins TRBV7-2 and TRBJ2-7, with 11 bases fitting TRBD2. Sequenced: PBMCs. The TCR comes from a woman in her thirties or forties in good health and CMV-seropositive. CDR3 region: CASSLGLAGLAYEQYF. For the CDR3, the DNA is TGTGCCAGCAGCTTAGGACTAGCGGGACTCGCCTACGAGCAGTACTTC. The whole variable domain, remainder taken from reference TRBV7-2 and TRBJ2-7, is GAGVSQSPSNKVTEKGKDVELRCDPISGHTALYWYRQSLGQGLEFLIYFQGNSAPDKSGLPSDRFSAERTGGSVSTLTIQRTQQEDSAVYLCASSLGLAGLAYEQYFGPGTRLTVT.